Listed here are 26 T cell receptor beta chains from one sample, sequenced in a study of cytomegalovirus exposure and HLA in healthy donors. Researchers ran the PCR with 60 Vbeta and 13 Jbeta primers. Method: immunoSEQ multiplex PCR; TCRdb's copy keeps in-frame clones and lacks some. The sample contains some 59,000 clones, roughly 84% of which appear only once. The specimen sequenced was PBMCs. Receptor source: a woman aged 18-35 years in good health and CMV-seronegative.

The chain is built from TRBV6-5 and TRBJ2-3; D uncertain. Per the germline V gene, CDR1 is MNHEY and CDR2 is SVGAGI. Trimming shortened V by 8 bases and J by 4 bases, and 7 bases separated the two germline ends. The CDR3 has 11 residues. The CDR3 DNA reads as TGTGCCAGCTCCCTTGCAGATACGCAGTATTTT. Its protein product is CASSLADTQYF.

The sample holds a few counts of this clone. The V call is TRBV5-4, the J call TRBJ2-3; D remains unclear. The CDR3 is made up of 14 amino acids. Germline V lookup: CDR1 SGHNT, CDR2 YYREEE (reference sequence). Trimming cost V 4 bases and J 1 base, with 10 bases left between them. The CDR3 reads CASSAVVGTDTQYF. CDR3 bases: TGTGCCAGCAGCGCGGTGGTGGGCACAGATACGCAGTATTTT.

The gene calls are TRBV6-4 and TRBJ2-1, with TRBD2 matching over 9 bases. The J segment lost 10 bases and the V segment lost 6 bases, leaving 10 bases of the junction unmatched. The CDR3 is made up of 14 amino acids. The V gene's germline CDR1 is MRHNA and CDR2 SNTAGT. CDR3 sequence (DNA): TGTGCCAGCAGGGCGGGCGGGAGGGTCGACGAGCAGTTCTTC. It translates to CASRAGGRVDEQFF.

This chain uses TRBV5-1 with TRBJ2-5; the match to TRBD2 covers 12 bases. The germline V gene has CDR1 SGHRS and CDR2 YFSETQ. V dropped 0 bases and J dropped 3; count of bases not matched to a gene: 3. The CDR3 covers 16 residues. The CDR3 DNA reads as TGCGCCAGCAGCTTGGGGCTAGCGGGAGGGGAAGAGACCCAGTACTTC. Protein product: CASSLGLAGGEETQYF. The full variable domain, rest sourced from reference TRBV5-1 and TRBJ2-5, is KAGVTQTPRYLIKTRGQQVTLSCSPISGHRSVSWYQQTPGQGLQFLFEYFSETQRNKGNFPGRFSGRQFSNSRSEMNVSTLELGDSALYLCASSLGLAGGEETQYFGPGTRLLVL.

In nucleotides, the CDR3 is TGTGCCAGCAGCCGTGGGCACGGTCCCTCCTCCTACAATGAGCAGTTCTTC. It yields the protein CASSRGHGPSSYNEQFF. The chain combines TRBV28 with TRBJ2-1, with D uncertain. Trimming took 6 bases from V and 0 from J, leaving 18 bases between them. CDR1 and CDR2 from the germline V gene are MDHEN and SYDVKM. The CDR3 is made up of 17 amino acids.

The rearrangement joins TRBV5-8 to TRBJ1-3; the D is unclear. The CDR3 is 13 amino acids. Trimming shortened V by 2 bases and J by 2 bases, and 5 bases separated the two germline ends. Germline values: CDR1 SGHTS, CDR2 YDEGEE. The CDR3 region is CASSLTPGNTIYF. The CDR3 DNA follows: TGTGCCAGCAGCTTAACACCTGGAAACACCATATATTTT.

This chain uses TRBV5-5 with TRBJ1-5; no reliable D call. CDR3 length equals 14 residues. The germline CDR1 and CDR2 sequences are SGHKS and YYEKEE (reference sequence). V shed 2 bases and J shed 1 base, with 7 bases lying between them. CDR3 in DNA: TGTGCCAGCAGCTTCGGGGAGAGCAATCAGCCCCAGCATTTT. Translating it yields CASSFGESNQPQHF.

The chain is built from TRBV7-3 and TRBJ2-3, with D perhaps TRBD1 (5 bases). V shed 5 bases and J shed 7 bases, with 13 bases lying between them. The CDR3 contains 13 residues. Germline CDR1 is SGHTA and CDR2 is FQGTGA. The CDR3 spells CASSQDTPYTQYF. The CDR3 DNA follows: TGTGCCAGCAGCCAGGACACACCTTATACGCAGTATTTT.

V usage is TRBV19 and J usage is TRBJ1-2; D may be TRBD1 (5 bases). Germline-derived CDR1 and CDR2 are LNHDA and SQIVND (reference sequence). Trimming took 8 bases from V and 0 from J, leaving 19 bases between them. The CDR3 runs to 16 residues. The CDR3 region is CASLLSAGGPNYGYTF. The CDR3, as DNA: TGTGCCAGTCTCCTATCCGCGGGGGGACCTAACTATGGCTACACCTTC.

A note on this clone: A junction boundary mismatches the germline segment, possibly from a read error. CDR3 protein: CASSLAQSSGANGLTF. The CDR3 nucleotides are TGCGCCAGCAGCTTGGCCCAGAGCTCTGGGGCCAACGGCCTGACTTTC. This chain connects TRBV5-1 to TRBJ2-6, with a tentative D call TRBD1 (5 bases). The germline CDR1 and CDR2 sequences are SGHRS and YFSETQ. CDR3 length equals 16 residues.

The V gene is TRBV10-1, the J gene TRBJ2-2, with 8 bases identical to TRBD1. Trimming at V came to 5 bases and at J to 6 bases, leaving 2 bases not matched to a gene. The CDR3 sequence is 13 residues long. Looked up from germline, CDR1 is WNHNN and CDR2 is SYGVQD (reference sequence). This CDR3 is CASSIQGAGELFF. The CDR3 DNA reads TGCGCCAGCAGTATACAGGGGGCCGGGGAGCTGTTTTTT.

V is TRBV27 and J is TRBJ1-4, with 8 positions matching TRBD1. Trimming took 3 bases from V and 3 from J; bases not matched to a gene: 0. From germline, CDR1 is MNHEY and CDR2 SMNVEV (reference sequence). The CDR3 contains 14 residues. This CDR3 is CASSLTGANEKLFF. The CDR3 DNA is TGTGCCAGCAGTTTGACAGGGGCTAATGAAAAACTGTTTTTT.

The V call is TRBV27, the J call TRBJ1-2; D is unclear. CDR3 length: 13 residues. Trimming removed 2 bases at V and 5 bases at J, with 9 bases between. Germline assignment: CDR1 MNHEY and CDR2 SMNVEV (reference sequence). CDR3 protein: CASSLVGSYGYTF. The CDR3 bases are TGTGCCAGCAGTTTAGTAGGGAGTTATGGCTACACCTTC.

J is TRBJ2-5 and V is TRBV2; TRBD2 matches 9 bases. V trimming: 6 bases; J trimming: 1 base; junction bases outside the gene matches: 12. The V gene's germline CDR1 is SNHLY and CDR2 FYNNEI. This CDR3 region has 17 residues. This CDR3 is CASSPVLAGWGQETQYF. For the CDR3, the DNA is TGTGCCAGCAGCCCCGTTCTAGCGGGATGGGGCCAAGAGACCCAGTACTTC.

The genes are TRBV7-8 and TRBJ2-1; 10 positions match TRBD2. The germline V gene encodes CDR1 SGHVS and CDR2 FQNEAQ. The CDR3 length is 18 residues. The V segment lost 4 bases and the J segment 0 bases; nucleotides outside the gene matches: 9. The CDR3 DNA reads TGTGCCAGCAGCTCGATCGGGACTAGCGACGCCTCCTACAATGAGCAGTTCTTC. This encodes CASSSIGTSDASYNEQFF.

This clone is a singleton in its sample. This rearrangement joins TRBV5-5 to TRBJ2-7; 9 bases fit TRBD2. Trimming cost V 1 base and J 4 bases; bases outside gene matches: 6. CDR1 and CDR2 from the germline V gene are SGHKS and YYEKEE (reference sequence). The CDR3 totals 15 residues. The CDR3 nucleotides are TGTGCCAGCAGCTTGTCGCCTAGCGGGATATACGAGCAGTACTTC. Translated: CASSLSPSGIYEQYF.

The rearrangement uses TRBV5-5 and TRBJ2-7, with 8 bases identical to TRBD1. The CDR3 has 14 amino acids. V lost 4 bases to trimming and J lost 2 bases; unmatched junction nucleotides: 5. In germline, CDR1 is SGHKS, CDR2 YYEKEE (reference sequence). CDR3 protein: CASSPTGDPYEQYF. The CDR3 DNA reads as TGTGCCAGCAGCCCGACAGGGGACCCCTACGAGCAGTACTTC.

The J gene is TRBJ2-1, the V gene TRBV14; 11 positions match TRBD1. The CDR3 runs to 15 residues. V lost 1 base and J lost 8; bases outside the gene matches: 4. The germline gives CDR1 SGHDN, CDR2 FVKESK. The CDR3 nucleotides are TGTGCCAGCAGCCAAGGGACAGGGGGCTCGGATGAGCAGTTCTTC. This encodes CASSQGTGGSDEQFF. Together with reference TRBV14 and TRBJ2-1, the CDR3 gives the full variable domain: EAGVTQFPSHSVIEKGQTVTLRCDPISGHDNLYWYRRVMGKEIKFLLHFVKESKQDESGMPNNRFLAERTGGTYSTLKVQPAELEDSGVYFCASSQGTGGSDEQFFGPGTRLTVL.

This chain uses TRBV15 with TRBJ1-3, with D perhaps TRBD1 (6 bases). The CDR3 covers 14 residues. Germline V gives CDR1 LNHNV, CDR2 YYDKDF (reference sequence). Trimming stripped 1 base from V and 3 bases from J, with 7 bases between. CDR3 DNA: TGTGCCACCAGCAGAGGGGGGCTTGGAAACACCATATATTTT. This translates into CATSRGGLGNTIYF.

The rearrangement links TRBV5-4 to TRBJ2-5; TRBD1 agrees at 10 bases. Germline values: CDR1 SGHNT, CDR2 YYREEE (reference sequence). V lost 1 base to trimming and J lost 5 bases; unmatched junction nucleotides: 2. The CDR3 runs to 14 residues. CDR3 amino acids: CASSLKGQGETQYF. For the CDR3, the DNA is TGTGCCAGCAGCTTGAAGGGACAGGGGGAGACCCAGTACTTC.

The chain uses TRBV11-1 and TRBJ1-1; D might be TRBD1 (5 bases). This CDR3 has 14 residues. V was trimmed by 3 bases and J by 1 base, leaving 9 bases between them. Germline lookup yields CDR1 SGHAT and CDR2 FQDESV (reference sequence). The CDR3 DNA reads as TGTGCCAGCAGCTTTTTTAGGGGGAACACTGAAGCTTTCTTT. It specifies CASSFFRGNTEAFF. Based on the CDR3 plus reference TRBV11-1 and TRBJ1-1, the full variable domain is EAEVAQSPRYKITEKSQAVAFWCDPISGHATLYWYRQILGQGPELLVQFQDESVVDDSQLPKDRFSAERLKGVDSTLKIQPAELGDSAMYLCASSFFRGNTEAFFGQGTRLTVV.

The J gene is TRBJ1-3, the V gene TRBV4-1; perhaps TRBD1 as D (5 bases). The CDR3 contains 17 residues. Trimming took 1 base from V and 2 from J, leaving 15 bases between them. In germline, CDR1 is MGHRA, CDR2 YSYEKL. The CDR3 nucleotides are TGCGCCAGCAGCCAAGTTTCGGAGGGGAATACTGGAAACACCATATATTTT. Translation: CASSQVSEGNTGNTIYF.

The rearrangement links TRBV10-1 to TRBJ1-1; 9 bases match TRBD1. The J segment lost 1 base and the V segment lost 5 bases, leaving 5 bases of the junction unmatched. Germline V gene lookup returns CDR1 WNHNN and CDR2 SYGVQD (reference sequence). The CDR3 covers 15 residues. CDR3 nucleotides: TGCGCCAGCAGTCCCGCGGGACAGGGGAACACTGAAGCTTTCTTT. It codes for CASSPAGQGNTEAFF.

The V and J genes are TRBV6-6 and TRBJ1-2, with 10 nucleotides matching TRBD1. The CDR3 is 16 amino acids. Germline loops: CDR1 MNHNY, CDR2 SVGAGI (reference sequence). V lost 0 bases and J lost 0; bases outside the gene matches: 1. CDR3 bases: TGTGCCAGCAGTTACTCGGGGACAGGGGCTAACTATGGCTACACCTTC. It is translated as CASSYSGTGANYGYTF.

The V call is TRBV7-9, the J call TRBJ2-7, with 11 nucleotides matching TRBD1. The CDR3 covers 15 residues. CDR1 and CDR2 from the germline V gene are SEHNR and FQNEAQ (reference sequence). V shed 5 bases, J shed 4 bases, and the junction held 7 bases outside the gene matches. The CDR3 DNA reads as TGTGCCAGCAGCCTCGGACAGGGGGCGCGGTACGAGCAGTACTTC. Protein product: CASSLGQGARYEQYF.

V is TRBV28 and J is TRBJ2-2, with 10 bases aligning to TRBD2. Losses at the gene ends were 2 bases for V and 4 bases for J; bases not matched to a gene: 4. The V gene's germline CDR1 is MDHEN and CDR2 SYDVKM. This CDR3 contains 16 residues. The CDR3 reads CASSLKLAGFTGELFF. The DNA of the CDR3 is TGTGCCAGCAGTTTAAAACTAGCGGGATTCACCGGGGAGCTGTTTTTT.